The clone carrying this TCR beta chain was recorded many times. Antigen specificity is unknown. The observed sequence ends 3 residues before the CDR3 terminus, with the missing tail filled in from the germline J gene. This CDR3 has 14 residues. The V gene lost 3 bases and the J gene lost 1 base, with 11 bases spanning the gap. Per germline, CDR1 DFQATT and CDR2 SNEGSKA (reference sequence). Reduced serum IgG, IgA and/or IgM plus specific antibody deficiency defined CVID. CVID subjects were neither ill nor on immunomodulatory or immunosuppressive medication at sampling. This sample was included in a study of T cell clonality in common variable immunodeficiency. TCRdb's table, derived via immunoSEQ multiplex PCR, lists solely in-frame clones and lacks some. The data list approximately 29,000 clones, none observed once; approximately 3% falls to the top ten. Regarding the study as a whole: Reportedly, TCR beta sequences from common variable immunodeficiency showed fewer deletions and N-nucleotide insertions. What drives increased CVID clonality needs T cell subpopulation sequencing.

This chain links TRBV20-1 with TRBJ2-3; maybe TRBD2 (5 bases). The sequence came from a human donor with common variable immunodeficiency. Sequenced sample: peripheral blood mononuclear cells. CDR3 bases read: TGCAGTGCTAGTAGTCGGGGAGGCACAGATACG. Translation: CSASSRGGTDT. The full CDR3 sequence reads CSASSRGGTDTQYF.